This record looks at one TCR beta chain sequence and its context. Antigen: not known. This specimen belongs to a study of T cell responses to AZD1222 COVID-19 vaccine. Study observations and caveats: In the spike-specific TCR repertoire, nearly half reportedly target unmutated variant regions. Once two AZD1222 doses were given, Spike-specific TCR breadth and depth went up. Females made up more of the donors, who were largely white British, and clonal diversity may have come out too low.

Sequenced by immunoSEQ multiplex PCR; TCRdb stores in-frame clones only, minus some. The sample shows 150,000 or so clones, roughly nine tenths of them seen only once. Germline V gene sequence: CDR1 MNHNY, CDR2 SVGAGI (reference sequence). This CDR3 region has 16 residues. V gave up 0 bases and J gave up 4 bases; unmatched junction bases: 6. The sequence was obtained from an adult who received the AZD1222 COVID-19 vaccine. This chain joins TRBV6-6 and TRBJ2-3; 8 nucleotides agree with TRBD2. The starting material was peripheral blood, obtained 28 days after the second AZD1222 dose. DNA of the CDR3: TGTGCCAGCAGTTACTCGGGCGGGAGGTGGGCAGATACGCAGTATTTT. This translates into CASSYSGGRWADTQYF.